This T cell receptor (beta chain) derives from a study of blood T cell repertoires in COVID-19. Measured with immunoSEQ multiplex PCR; TCRdb has only the in-frame clones, and not every one. The sample yields over 100,000 clones, about nine tenths seen once. V gave up 3 bases and J gave up 0 bases, with 6 bases separating them. Germline-derived CDR1 and CDR2 are MNHNS and SASEGT. The CDR3 runs to 14 residues. The V and J genes are TRBV6-1 and TRBJ1-5; D is ambiguous. Sequencing was done on a sample of peripheral blood. The receptor was derived from a man in his forties with acute or convalescent COVID-19. The CDR3 region is CASSDRSSNQPQHF. CDR3 DNA sequence: TGTGCCAGCAGTGATCGGAGTAGCAATCAGCCCCAGCATTTT.